This T cell receptor beta chain was recorded in a study of human T cells and chemical hapten exposure. This clonotype was recorded many times. V gave up 0 bases and J gave up 6 bases; unmatched junction bases: 11. In germline, CDR1 is MNHEY, CDR2 SMNVEV (reference sequence). The CDR3 runs to 17 residues. TCRdb re-derived calls from the RACE reads in MiXCR, one entry per CDR3 protein. The data show roughly 130,000 distinct CDR3 sequences, around 11% seen once. Sample time point: patch test 3, about 24 weeks after DPC sensitization. The treatment here: therapeutic diphenylcyclopropenone sensitization with weekly scalp DPC.

The specimen was whole blood, collected in connection with sensitization to the hapten diphenylcyclopropenone (DPC). The chain combines TRBV27 with TRBJ1-2; 9 nucleotides align to TRBD1. This TCR derives from a woman between 45 and 60 years old with alopecia areata. Some clones in this sample may be carry-over from other donors' samples. CDR3: CASSLSDGTGRWNGYTF. The CDR3, as DNA: TGTGCCAGCAGTTTATCCGACGGGACAGGGAGATGGAATGGCTACACCTTC.